Below, 12 T cell receptor beta chains from the same sample are listed, as sequenced in a study of blood T cell repertoires in COVID-19. Sequencing used immunoSEQ multiplex PCR; TCRdb keeps in-frame clones, though not all of them. The sample yields fewer than 150,000 clones, 82% seen once. Material for sequencing was peripheral blood. These receptors originate from an elderly woman with acute or convalescent COVID-19.

The V call is TRBV6-1, the J call TRBJ2-1; 7 bases match TRBD1. V lost 0 bases, J lost 5 bases, and 19 bases stayed unmatched. The germline V gene encodes CDR1 MNHNS and CDR2 SASEGT. The CDR3 is made up of 20 amino acids. In DNA form, the CDR3 reads TGTGCCAGCAGTGAAGCGCCCCTCTCTGTATCGGGACAGTTTAACAATGAGCAGTTCTTC. Translating gives CASSEAPLSVSGQFNNEQFF.

This clone was seen more than once but under ten times. V and J are TRBV15 and TRBJ1-5; D gene ambiguous. This CDR3 is 13 amino acids long. V lost 0 bases and J lost 4, with 4 bases in between. Germline CDR1 reads LNHNV; CDR2 reads YYDKDF (reference sequence). The CDR3 DNA reads TGTGCCACCAGCAGAGATGCGAATCAGCCCCAGCATTTT. Translation gives CATSRDANQPQHF. The entire variable domain, with the rest obtained from reference TRBV15 and TRBJ1-5, is as follows: DAMVIQNPRYQVTQFGKPVTLSCSQTLNHNVMYWYQQKSSQAPKLLFHYYDKDFNNEADTPDNFQSRRPNTSFCFLDIRSPGLGDTAMYLCATSRDANQPQHFGDGTRLSIL.

The chain employs TRBV28 and TRBJ1-2; D is perhaps TRBD1 (5 bases). The germline gives CDR1 MDHEN, CDR2 SYDVKM. The CDR3 loop spans 17 amino acids. Trimming left V 2 bases short and J 3 bases short, with 19 bases between. The CDR3 spells CASSLVAGNGRDYGYTF. CDR3 in DNA: TGTGCCAGCAGTTTAGTGGCAGGGAATGGTCGGGACTATGGCTACACCTTC.

The chain joins TRBV3-1 (or the pseudogene TRBV3-2) to TRBJ2-3; D gene uncertain. CDR3 length: 16 residues. V lost 0 bases and J 0 bases, leaving 10 bases between the germline ends. Germline CDR1 is LGHDT and CDR2 is YNNKEL (reference sequence). CDR3 nucleotide sequence: TGTGCCAGCAGCCAAGATCTCGGAGCTAGCACAGATACGCAGTATTTT. It codes for CASSQDLGASTDTQYF.

V usage is TRBV6-5 and J usage is TRBJ2-7; TRBD2 matches 7 bases. The ends lost 1 base at V and 2 bases at J; junction bases unmatched: 5. CDR1 MNHEY and CDR2 SVGAGI come from the germline V gene. The CDR3 is made up of 15 amino acids. Written as DNA, the CDR3 is TGTGCCAGCAGTTACTTCCGGGACTACCCCTACGAGCAGTACTTC. It encodes CASSYFRDYPYEQYF.

The chain joins TRBV12-3 or TRBV12-4 to TRBJ2-3, with unresolved D. V lost 2 bases and J 6 bases, leaving 6 bases between the germline ends. The CDR3 runs 12 residues. This CDR3 reads CASSLLADTQYF. The DNA for the CDR3 is TGTGCCAGCAGTTTACTGGCCGATACGCAGTATTTT.

This chain's CDR3 is CASSSPGTSGSYEQYF. CDR3 nucleotides: TGTGCCAGCAGTTCCCCTGGGACTAGCGGCTCCTACGAGCAGTACTTC. The chain combines TRBV27 with TRBJ2-7, with 11 positions matching TRBD2. V gave up 4 bases and J gave up 0 bases; unmatched junction bases: 5. Germline CDR1 reads MNHEY; CDR2 reads SMNVEV (reference sequence). This CDR3 is built from 16 residues.

V and J are TRBV9 and TRBJ1-2, with a possible D match to TRBD1 (6 bases). CDR1 and CDR2 (germline): SGDLS, YYNGEE. This CDR3 has 14 amino acids. V lost 2 bases, J lost 6 bases, and 14 bases lay in between. This chain's CDR3 is CASSVGTNPHGYTF. In DNA form, the CDR3 reads TGTGCCAGCAGCGTCGGGACAAACCCACATGGCTACACCTTC.

The rearrangement links TRBV3-1 (or the pseudogene TRBV3-2) to TRBJ1-3, with a tentative D call TRBD1 (5 bases). Looked up from germline, CDR1 is LGHDT and CDR2 is YNNKEL (reference sequence). CDR3 length: 14 amino acids. V was shortened by 7 bases and J by 0 bases, with 10 bases between the two germline ends. CDR3 protein: CASKQVGSGNTIYF. DNA of the CDR3: TGTGCCAGCAAACAGGTCGGCTCTGGAAACACCATATATTTT.

The V and J genes are TRBV28 and TRBJ1-6; the D gene is possibly TRBD1 (5 bases). This CDR3 spans 12 amino acids. CDR1 and CDR2 (germline): MDHEN, SYDVKM. V lost 10 bases, J lost 6 bases, and 10 bases lay in between. The CDR3 DNA follows: TGTGCCACCGAGACAGTTAATTCACCCCTCCACTTT. Translated: CATETVNSPLHF.

V usage is TRBV28 and J usage is TRBJ2-7, with 9 bases aligning to TRBD1. V was pared by 5 bases and J by 4 bases, with 15 bases of the junction left unmatched. The germline gives CDR1 MDHEN, CDR2 SYDVKM. The CDR3 sequence is 17 residues long. This chain's CDR3 is CASSVPLGGTGSYEQYF. The CDR3 DNA follows: TGTGCCAGCAGTGTGCCCCTAGGGGGGACAGGGTCTTACGAGCAGTACTTC.

The rearrangement uses TRBV5-1 and TRBJ2-1, with 8 nucleotides matching TRBD2. The V gene's germline CDR1 is SGHRS and CDR2 YFSETQ. Trimming took 4 bases from V and 4 from J; bases not matched to a gene: 4. The CDR3 runs 14 residues. DNA of the CDR3: TGCGCCAGCAGCCCCAGCGGGGGATACAATGAGCAGTTCTTC. This gives the protein CASSPSGGYNEQFF.